The source of this TCR beta chain is a study of preoperative IRX-2 immunotherapy in early breast cancer. CDR1 is GTSNPN, CDR2 SVGIG, per germline (reference sequence). Losses at the gene ends were 7 bases for V and 5 bases for J; bases not matched to a gene: 10. The length of the CDR3 is 13 residues. As to treatment: preoperative locoregional IRX-2 cytokine immunotherapy. Preoperative locoregional IRX-2 cytokine immunotherapy was tested in the phase Ib source study. Sequencing used immunoSEQ multiplex PCR; TCRdb keeps in-frame clones, though not all of them. The profile shows around 34,000 clones, 80% to 85% of them singletons.

V usage is TRBV30 and J usage is TRBJ1-1, with 7 bases matching TRBD1. The TCR originated in a human donor with breast cancer. Sample: lymph node tissue, taken from a patient treated with IRX-2 immunotherapy. CDR3 sequence reads: CASLLQGRTEAFF. The CDR3 nucleotides are TGTGCCTCCCTTCTACAGGGGAGGACTGAAGCTTTCTTT.